This TCR beta chain was profiled in a study of blood T cell repertoires in COVID-19. Study summary: In each case, the material was cDNA or gDNA derived from T cells, B-cell-depleted T cells, or PBMCs.

Germline V gene lookup returns CDR1 MDHEN and CDR2 SYDVKM. The CDR3 has 15 residues. After removal of 5 bases from V and 3 bases from J, the junction contained 6 bases not matched to a gene. Assay used: immunoSEQ multiplex PCR; TCRdb lists only in-frame clones, some missing. In the table there are around 370,000 clones, over 70% of which are singletons. V and J are TRBV28 and TRBJ2-3; 9 bases match TRBD1. This TCR was recovered from a woman in her 50s with COVID-19, enrolled during active disease. The sample comprised peripheral blood. CDR3 in amino acids: CASSELTGGTDTQYF. CDR3 sequence (DNA): TGTGCCAGCAGTGAACTGACAGGGGGTACAGATACGCAGTATTTT.